Each of the 5 T cell receptor beta chains below was sequenced from the same sample in a study of CD8+ T cells in alopecia areata. Reverse transcription of extracted RNA yielded cDNA, which provided the sequencing template. Profiled with immunoSEQ multiplex PCR; TCRdb holds only in-frame clones, not every one. The sample carries around 160,000 clones, roughly 50% recorded once. What was sequenced was CD4+ T cells sorted from blood. These receptors were collected from a human donor with alopecia areata.

This chain uses TRBV20-1 with TRBJ2-1, with D unresolved. CDR1 DFQATT and CDR2 SNEGSKA come from the germline V gene (reference sequence). This CDR3 has 11 residues. Trimming took off 2 bases at V and 10 bases at J, with 9 bases between the two ends. The CDR3 region has the DNA TGCAGTGCTAGACTTATCAGGGAGCAGTTCTTC. Translating gives CSARLIREQFF.

V is TRBV5-1 and J is TRBJ2-1; D uncertain. The CDR3 covers 15 residues. The V end lost 0 bases, the J end lost 2 bases, and 9 bases lay between the germline ends. Germline-derived CDR1 and CDR2 are SGHRS and YFSETQ. The CDR3 DNA reads as TGCGCCAGCAGCTTGGAAGGGTCGCCCTACAATGAGCAGTTCTTC. Translated: CASSLEGSPYNEQFF.

The V call is TRBV10-3, the J call TRBJ2-7; TRBD1 is a possible D gene (5 bases). The CDR3 sequence is 13 residues long. Trimming stripped 2 bases from V and 5 bases from J, with 10 bases between. Germline loops: CDR1 ENHRY, CDR2 SYGVKD. The CDR3 region has the DNA TGTGCCATCAGTGAGGTCGACAGCCACGAGCAGTACTTC. The encoded protein is CAISEVDSHEQYF.

The chain links TRBV18 to TRBJ2-7, with a weak D call TRBD1 (5 bases). Trimming stripped 6 bases from V and 3 bases from J, with 12 bases between. CDR1 KGHSH and CDR2 LQKENI come from the germline V gene. The CDR3 length is 13 residues. This CDR3 reads CASSTQGGYEQYF. The CDR3 coding sequence is TGTGCCAGCTCCACCCAGGGCGGCTACGAGCAGTACTTC.

In its sample, this clone was seen a few times. V gene TRBV28 combines with J gene TRBJ1-5, with unresolved D. CDR3 size: 15 residues. Germline V gene lookup returns CDR1 MDHEN and CDR2 SYDVKM. With 3 bases removed from V and 10 bases from J, the gap between germline ends came to 19 bases. Here the CDR3 DNA reads TGTGCCAGCAGTTTGATTAGAGCCTCCTTCGAACCCCAGCATTTT. Encoded protein: CASSLIRASFEPQHF.